This record looks at one TCR beta chain sequence and its context. The data were obtained in a study of blood T cell repertoires in COVID-19. At the level of the study: Specimens from acute and convalescent COVID-19 originated in the United States, Italy and Spain. T cells, B-cell-depleted T cells, or PBMCs supplied cDNA or gDNA.

Germline values: CDR1 MNHEY, CDR2 SVGAGI. Between the trimmed V and J ends, which lost 0 bases and 3 bases, there was a span of 11 bases. This CDR3 contains 15 residues. The table came from immunoSEQ multiplex PCR; TCRdb's copy has only in-frame clones and leaves some out. The sample consists of around 370,000 clones, approximately 90% of them appearing once. The chain carries TRBV6-5 and TRBJ1-2, with a possible D match to TRBD1 (5 bases). This receptor was obtained from a woman younger than 30 who had recovered from COVID-19. Sequencing was done on a sample of peripheral blood. The chain's CDR3 is CASSYSGGGDYGYTF. CDR3 sequence (DNA): TGTGCCAGCAGTTACTCGGGCGGGGGGGACTATGGCTACACCTTC.